The rows below give T cell receptor beta chains drawn from one sample of a study of shared clonotypes between healthy human individuals. TCRdb's table, derived via immunoSEQ multiplex PCR, lists solely in-frame clones and lacks some. The sample yields 1,400,000 or so clones, approximately 98.5% seen once. Input material: naive CD4+ T cells sorted from blood. Every receptor here comes from a man aged 25-40 years in good health. The CDR3 runs from the conserved cysteine through the conserved F or W. Fields, in order: V gene, D gene, J gene, CDR3 protein, CDR3 DNA. The D gene is left open where the match is weak.

>TRBV5-4|.|TRBJ2-7
CASSLEGSFYEQYF
TGTGCCAGCAGCTTGGAGGGGAGTTTTTACGAGCAGTACTTC
>TRBV7-2|TRBD2|TRBJ2-3
CATASGSPRTDTQYF
TGTGCCACCGCAAGCGGGAGTCCCCGCACAGATACGCAGTATTTT
>TRBV6-5|TRBD1|TRBJ1-2
CASSYRRGLGYTF
TGTGCCAGCAGTTATAGGAGGGGGCTCGGCTACACCTTC
>TRBV5-4|TRBD1|TRBJ2-7
CASQGPVDRGDYYEQYF
TGTGCCAGCCAGGGCCCGGTGGACAGGGGTGACTACTACGAGCAGTACTTC
>TRBV18|TRBD1|TRBJ2-5
CASSRVTGETQYF
TGTGCCAGCTCACGAGTGACAGGGGAGACCCAGTACTTC
>TRBV5-8|.|TRBJ2-5
CASSLGQGQETQYF
TGTGCCAGCAGCTTGGGTCAGGGTCAAGAGACCCAGTACTTC
>TRBV19|.|TRBJ1-1
CASSTREPNTEAFF
TGTGCCAGTAGTACGAGGGAACCGAACACTGAAGCTTTCTTT
>TRBV28|TRBD2|TRBJ2-1
CASSSQTRLAGEKLLYNEQFF
TGTGCCAGCAGTTCCCAAACAAGACTAGCGGGAGAAAAACTTTTGTACAATGAGCAGTTCTTC
>TRBV5-1|.|TRBJ2-3
CASSLQSTDTQYF
TGCGCCAGCAGCCTGCAAAGCACAGATACGCAGTATTTT
>TRBV18|.|TRBJ1-1
CASSLNTRALNTEAFF
TGTGCCAGCTCACTGAACACCAGGGCACTGAACACTGAAGCTTTCTTT
>TRBV6-5|TRBD2|TRBJ2-3
CAAAAAGGADTQYF
TGTGCCGCAGCGGCGGCGGGAGGTGCGGATACGCAGTATTTT
>TRBV2|.|TRBJ2-1
CASSAEAEGYNEQFF
TGTGCCAGCAGCGCTGAAGCGGAGGGGTACAATGAGCAGTTCTTC
>TRBV11-1|.|TRBJ2-1
CASSRALGGGSSYNEQFF
TGTGCCAGCAGCCGAGCATTAGGGGGAGGGAGCTCCTACAATGAGCAGTTCTTC
>TRBV6-5|TRBD1|TRBJ2-7
CASSYGDRDSYEQYF
TGTGCCAGCAGTTACGGGGACAGGGACTCCTACGAGCAGTACTTC
>TRBV5-4|.|TRBJ1-2
CASSLRQDYGYTF
TGTGCCAGCAGCTTGCGACAGGACTATGGCTACACCTTC
>TRBV7-9|TRBD1|TRBJ2-7
CASSLAGDSTHEQYF
TGTGCCAGCAGCTTAGCGGGGGACAGCACCCACGAGCAGTACTTC
>TRBV28|.|TRBJ2-1
CASKIAVSYNEQFF
TGTGCCAGCAAAATAGCCGTCTCCTACAATGAGCAGTTCTTC
>TRBV30|.|TRBJ2-3
CAWSLGSGFTDTQYF
TGTGCCTGGAGTCTTGGGTCGGGGTTTACAGATACGCAGTATTTT
>TRBV9|.|TRBJ2-1
CASSVATWEEQFF
TGTGCCAGCAGCGTAGCGACCTGGGAGGAGCAGTTCTTC
>TRBV7-8|.|TRBJ2-7
CASSLILPTYEQYF
TGTGCCAGCAGCTTAATCCTCCCTACCTACGAGCAGTACTTC
>TRBV5-4|TRBD2|TRBJ2-1
CASSLGGLAGGPYNEQFF
TGTGCCAGCAGCTTGGGGGGACTAGCGGGAGGTCCATACAATGAGCAGTTCTTC
>TRBV20-1|.|TRBJ1-2
CSASLNYGYTF
TGCAGTGCTAGCTTGAACTATGGCTACACCTTC
>TRBV29-1|.|TRBJ1-2
CSAGVPNYGYTF
TGCAGCGCAGGGGTCCCAAACTATGGCTACACCTTC
>TRBV28|TRBD2|TRBJ2-1
CASSTPSGRFGNEQFF
TGTGCCAGCAGTACCCCTAGCGGGAGGTTTGGCAATGAGCAGTTCTTC
>TRBV18|TRBD2|TRBJ2-7
CASSPLPGGARHEQYF
TGTGCCAGCTCACCACTCCCGGGGGGGGCCAGGCACGAGCAGTACTTC